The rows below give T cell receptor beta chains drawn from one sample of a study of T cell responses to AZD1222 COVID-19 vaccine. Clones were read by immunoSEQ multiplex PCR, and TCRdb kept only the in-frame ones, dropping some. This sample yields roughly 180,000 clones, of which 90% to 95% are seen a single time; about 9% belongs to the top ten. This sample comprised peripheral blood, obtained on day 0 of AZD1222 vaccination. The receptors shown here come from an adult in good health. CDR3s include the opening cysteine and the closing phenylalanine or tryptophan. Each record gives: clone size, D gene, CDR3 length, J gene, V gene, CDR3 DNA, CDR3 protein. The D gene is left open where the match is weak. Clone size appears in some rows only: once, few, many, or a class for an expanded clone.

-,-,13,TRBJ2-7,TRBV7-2,TGTGCCAGCAGGATCTTCTCTAACTACGAGCAGTACTTC,CASRIFSNYEQYF
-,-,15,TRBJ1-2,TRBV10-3,TGTGCCATCAGCGCTTTGGCAGCAACGAACTATGGCTACACCTTC,CAISALAATNYGYTF
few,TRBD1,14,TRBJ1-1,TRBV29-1,TGCAGCGTAAAACGGACAGGGAGGGACACTGAAGCTTTCTTT,CSVKRTGRDTEAFF
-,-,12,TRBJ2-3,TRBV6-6,TGTGCCAGCAGTGTCGTAGTAGATACGCAGTATTTT,CASSVVVDTQYF
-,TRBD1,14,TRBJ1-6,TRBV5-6,TGTGCCAGCAGCGAGACAGGGAGGAATTCACCCCTCCACTTT,CASSETGRNSPLHF
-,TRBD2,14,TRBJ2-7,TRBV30,TGTGCCTGGACCCCCGCGGGGGGCTCCTACGAGCAGTACTTC,CAWTPAGGSYEQYF
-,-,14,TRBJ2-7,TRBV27,TGTGCCAGCAGCCTTGGTTTTAAGGGATACGAGCAGTACTTC,CASSLGFKGYEQYF
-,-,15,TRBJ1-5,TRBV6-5,TGTGCCAGCAGTCGGGGGACGGCAAGCAATCAGCCCCAGCATTTT,CASSRGTASNQPQHF
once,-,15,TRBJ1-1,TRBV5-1,TGCGCCAGCAGCCCGGGGTCAGGTCTGAACACTGAAGCTTTCTTT,CASSPGSGLNTEAFF
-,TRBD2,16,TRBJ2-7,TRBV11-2,TGTGCCAGCAGCTCGGCGGGGGACCTAACCCGCTACGAGCAGTACTTC,CASSSAGDLTRYEQYF
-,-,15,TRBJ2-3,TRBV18,TGTGCCAGCTCACCAGGGCTGACGGATACAGATACGCAGTATTTT,CASSPGLTDTDTQYF
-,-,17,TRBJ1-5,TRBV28,TGTGCCAGCAGTATCTCCGTCAGGGGTAAAAGCAATCAGCCCCAGCATTTT,CASSISVRGKSNQPQHF
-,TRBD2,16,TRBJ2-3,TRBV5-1,TGCGCCAGCAGCTTGGATGGCGGGAGGTTTTTAGATACGCAGTATTTT,CASSLDGGRFLDTQYF
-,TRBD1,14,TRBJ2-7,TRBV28,TGTGCCAGCACCCTGACAGGGGAGATCTACGAGCAGTACTTC,CASTLTGEIYEQYF
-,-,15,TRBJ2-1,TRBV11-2,TGTGCCAGCAGCCGAAATGGCTTCAAGTACAATGAGCAGTTCTTC,CASSRNGFKYNEQFF
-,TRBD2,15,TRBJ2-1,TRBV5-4,TGTGCCAGCAGCTTGGAACTAGCGGACTACAATGAGCAGTTCTTC,CASSLELADYNEQFF
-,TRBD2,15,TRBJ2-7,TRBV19,TGTGCCAGTAGTAACTCTCAGCGGGGAACCTACGAGCAGTACTTC,CASSNSQRGTYEQYF
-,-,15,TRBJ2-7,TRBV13,TGTGCCAGCAGCCATAGACAGGCCCTTCTCTACGAGCAGTACTTC,CASSHRQALLYEQYF
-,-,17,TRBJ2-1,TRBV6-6,TGTGCCAGCAGTCCCAGGTGGGACACCTATACTTACAATGAGCAGTTCTTC,CASSPRWDTYTYNEQFF
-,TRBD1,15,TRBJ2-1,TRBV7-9,TGTGCCAGCAGCTTTACCGGGACAGGCTACAATGAGCAGTTCTTC,CASSFTGTGYNEQFF
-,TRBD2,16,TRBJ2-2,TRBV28,TGTGCCAGCAGCCGAATAGCGGGAGGCGGCACCGGGGAGCTGTTTTTT,CASSRIAGGGTGELFF
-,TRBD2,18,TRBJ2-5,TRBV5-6,TGTGCCAGCAGCTTGGGGCCCCCTCTAGCGGCCCAGGGAGAGACCCAGTACTTC,CASSLGPPLAAQGETQYF
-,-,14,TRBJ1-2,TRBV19,TGTGCCAGTAGTCCAGTCGGGGGAGACTATGGCTACACCTTC,CASSPVGGDYGYTF
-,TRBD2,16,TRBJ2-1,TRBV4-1,TGCGCCAGCAGCCATCAGAATAGCGGGGGGGACAATGAGCAGTTCTTC,CASSHQNSGGDNEQFF
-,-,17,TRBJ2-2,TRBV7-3,TGTGCCAGCAGCCCCGGTTGGGTTCTCGCGAACACCGGGGAGCTGTTTTTT,CASSPGWVLANTGELFF
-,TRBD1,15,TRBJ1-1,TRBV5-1,TGCGCCAGCAGCTTGGACAGGGGTACTCACACTGAAGCTTTCTTT,CASSLDRGTHTEAFF
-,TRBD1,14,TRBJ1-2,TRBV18,TGTGCCAGCTCATTGGACAGGGGTGACTATGGCTACACCTTC,CASSLDRGDYGYTF
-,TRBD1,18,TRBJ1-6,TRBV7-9,TGTGCCAGCAGCTTGGGAGACAGGGACTTTATAGACAATTCACCCCTCCACTTT,CASSLGDRDFIDNSPLHF
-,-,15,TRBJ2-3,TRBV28,TGTGCCAGCAGCCTCTTGGGTTCTAGCACAGATACGCAGTATTTT,CASSLLGSSTDTQYF
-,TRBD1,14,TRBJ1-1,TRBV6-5,TGTGCCAGCAGGATTGGGACAGGGAGCTCTGAAGCTTTCTTT,CASRIGTGSSEAFF
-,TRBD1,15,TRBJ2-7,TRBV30,TGTGCCTGGACACCGGGACAGGGGATCTCCTACGAGCAGTACTTC,CAWTPGQGISYEQYF
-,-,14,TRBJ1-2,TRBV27,TGTGCCAGCAGTTTATTCAGAGCGCGGGTTGGCTACACCTTC,CASSLFRARVGYTF
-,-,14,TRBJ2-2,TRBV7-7,TGTGCTAGCAGCTCGGAAATGAACACCGGGGAGCTGTTTTTT,CASSSEMNTGELFF
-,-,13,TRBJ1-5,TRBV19,TGTGCCACCTCAACAGGTCGCAATCAGCCCCAGCATTTT,CATSTGRNQPQHF
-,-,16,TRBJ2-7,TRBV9,TGTGCCAGCAGCGTACGACCCGGGGGAGCAGCTAACGAGCAGTACTTC,CASSVRPGGAANEQYF
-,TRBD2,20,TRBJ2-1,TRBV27,TGTGCCAGCAGTTTATCGTTTAGCGGGAGGGCCAGTGGTCCCTACAATGAGCAGTTCTTC,CASSLSFSGRASGPYNEQFF
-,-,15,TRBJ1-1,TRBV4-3,TGCGCCAGCAGCCATCTAGGGGGGGGTAGGGCTGAAGCTTTCTTT,CASSHLGGGRAEAFF
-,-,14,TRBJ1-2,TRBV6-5,TGTGCCAGCAGTTACGTGAGGGGCCCCTATGGCTACACCTTC,CASSYVRGPYGYTF
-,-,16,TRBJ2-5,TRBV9,TGTGCCAGCAGCGTAGGATCCACCCAAGGAGGGGCGACCCAGTACTTC,CASSVGSTQGGATQYF
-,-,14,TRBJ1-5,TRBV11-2,TGTGCCAGCAGCTTAGGGGCCAGTAATCAGCCCCAGCATTTT,CASSLGASNQPQHF
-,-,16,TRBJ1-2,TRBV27,TGTGCCAGCAGTTGGGTCAGCCAAGCATCACACTATGGCTACACCTTC,CASSWVSQASHYGYTF
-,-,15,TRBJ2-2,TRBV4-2,TGTGCCAGCAGCCAAGATTTATGGAACACCGGGGAGCTGTTTTTT,CASSQDLWNTGELFF
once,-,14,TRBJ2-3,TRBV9,TGTGCCAGCAGCGAGTCGGGAGCGACAGATACGCAGTATTTT,CASSESGATDTQYF
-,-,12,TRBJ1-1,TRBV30,TGTGCCTGGAAAGTTGGGAAGACTGAAGCTTTCTTT,CAWKVGKTEAFF
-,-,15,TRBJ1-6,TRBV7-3,TGTGCCAGCAGCTTAAACGGGGTGCGGAATTCACCCCTCCACTTT,CASSLNGVRNSPLHF
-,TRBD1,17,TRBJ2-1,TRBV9,TGTGCCAGCAGCGTAAATAAACAGGGGGTAGCCGACAATGAGCAGTTCTTC,CASSVNKQGVADNEQFF
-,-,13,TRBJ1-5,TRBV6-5,TGTGCCAGCACCCAACGTCAGGGCAAGCCCCAGCATTTT,CASTQRQGKPQHF
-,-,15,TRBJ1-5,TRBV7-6,TGTGCCAGCAGCGCGGCTCTGGGAAGCAATCAGCCCCAGCATTTT,CASSAALGSNQPQHF
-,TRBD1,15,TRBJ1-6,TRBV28,TGTGCCAGCAGTACTGGACAGGGTTTTGGGTCACCCCTCCACTTT,CASSTGQGFGSPLHF
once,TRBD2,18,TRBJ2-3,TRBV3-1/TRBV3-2,TGTGCCAGCAGCCAAGAACTAGCGGGACACGTCCGCACAGATACGCAGTATTTT,CASSQELAGHVRTDTQYF